Below, 19 T cell receptor beta chains from the same sample are listed, as sequenced in a study of T cell changes during pregnancy in multiple sclerosis. Produced via immunoSEQ multiplex PCR; TCRdb's table is partial and in-frame only. This sample carries about 58,000 clones, more than 80% of them seen once, and the ten largest clones take 0.4% to 0.5%. The source material was CD4+ T cells from peripheral blood mononuclear cells, sampled after pregnancy. The receptors were sampled from a female donor in good health, enrolled as a control in a pregnancy study.

The chain is built from TRBV4-2 and TRBJ1-1; unclear D gene. From germline, CDR1 is LGHNA and CDR2 YNFKEQ. CDR3 length: 15 amino acids. Trimming cost V 4 bases and J 1 base, with 13 bases left between them. CDR3 DNA: TGTGCCAGCAGCCTGCAAGGTGCAGGGAACACTGAAGCTTTCTTT. This sequence encodes CASSLQGAGNTEAFF.

J is TRBJ2-7 and V is TRBV19; TRBD1 agrees at 8 bases. The CDR3 sequence is 16 residues long. Germline CDR1 is LNHDA and CDR2 is SQIVND (reference sequence). The J segment lost 1 base and the V segment lost 6 bases, leaving 11 bases of the junction unmatched. CDR3: CASSEIRRTGSYEQYF. The CDR3 DNA reads TGTGCCAGTAGCGAGATCCGAAGGACAGGGTCCTACGAGCAGTACTTC. Filled out from reference TRBV19 and TRBJ2-7, the complete variable domain reads DGGITQSPKYLFRKEGQNVTLSCEQNLNHDAMYWYRQDPGQGLRLIYYSQIVNDFQKGDIAEGYSVSREKKESFPLTVTSAQKNPTAFYLCASSEIRRTGSYEQYFGPGTRLTVT.

This chain joins TRBV7-8 and TRBJ2-7; possibly TRBD2 for D (5 bases). V was cut by 2 bases and J by 5 bases, with 10 bases left in between. Per germline, CDR1 SGHVS and CDR2 FQNEAQ. CDR3 length: 13 amino acids. The CDR3 sequence: CASSLWSGNEQYF. In DNA form, the CDR3 reads TGTGCCAGCAGCTTATGGTCGGGGAACGAGCAGTACTTC. Full variable domain (outside the CDR3, taken from reference TRBV7-8 and TRBJ2-7): GAGVSQSPRYKVAKRGQDVALRCDPISGHVSLFWYQQALGQGPEFLTYFQNEAQLDKSGLPSDRFFAERPEGSVSTLKIQRTQQEDSAVYLCASSLWSGNEQYFGPGTRLTVT.

CDR3 nucleotide sequence: TGTGCCAGCAGCGACAGGGTTCGAGAAAAACTGTTTTTT. Residues: CASSDRVREKLFF. This chain uses TRBV11-3 with TRBJ1-4, with 7 bases matching TRBD1. The CDR3 length is 13 residues. After removal of 5 bases from V and 8 bases from J, the junction contained 5 bases not matched to a gene. Germline V lookup: CDR1 SGHNT, CDR2 YENEEA.

This chain connects TRBV15 to TRBJ2-7; 7 bases fit TRBD1. V was pared by 2 bases and J by 1 base, with 8 bases of the junction left unmatched. Germline CDR1 is LNHNV and CDR2 is YYDKDF (reference sequence). CDR3 size: 16 residues. The CDR3 is CATSRIVGGRSYEQYF. In DNA form, the CDR3 reads TGTGCCACCAGCAGAATCGTAGGGGGCAGGTCCTACGAGCAGTACTTC.

The CDR3 DNA follows: TGTGCCAGCAGCCCTGCCGGCTACAATGAGCAGTTCTTC. Translating gives CASSPAGYNEQFF. V usage is TRBV5-4 and J usage is TRBJ2-1, with D hard to call. The CDR3 runs 13 residues. Germline CDR1 SGHNT, CDR2 YYREEE (reference sequence). V gave up 4 bases and J gave up 3 bases, with 8 bases separating them.

The chain couples TRBV5-6 to TRBJ2-7; 7 bases match TRBD2. Germline V lookup: CDR1 SGHDT, CDR2 YYEEEE. The junction had 9 bases not matched to a gene; V was cut back by 5 bases and J by 1 base. The CDR3 has 15 amino acids. For the CDR3, the DNA is TGTGCCAGCAGGGGGGGGACGGTCACGTCCTACGAGCAGTACTTC. This codes for CASRGGTVTSYEQYF.

The rearrangement joins TRBV2 to TRBJ2-7; 10 positions agree with TRBD2. With V trimmed by 1 base and J by 3 bases, 3 bases remained unmatched. CDR1 is SNHLY and CDR2 is FYNNEI in the germline V gene. The CDR3 spans 15 residues. The CDR3 region is CASSEVLAGVYEQYF. The CDR3 DNA sequence: TGTGCCAGCAGTGAAGTCCTAGCGGGGGTCTACGAGCAGTACTTC.

The CDR3 DNA reads TGCGCCAGCAGCCAAGATGGACTAGCGGGGGGCCAGGGCGATACGCAGTATTTT. It translates to CASSQDGLAGGQGDTQYF. The chain employs TRBV4-1 and TRBJ2-3; TRBD2 matches at 14 bases. This CDR3 comprises 18 residues. V was pared by 0 bases and J by 6 bases, with 8 bases of the junction left unmatched. Germline V gives CDR1 MGHRA, CDR2 YSYEKL.

This clone was counted once. The V gene is TRBV7-2, the J gene TRBJ1-1; D remains ambiguous. The germline CDR1 and CDR2 sequences are SGHTA and FQGNSA. V gave up 1 base and J gave up 4 bases, with 13 bases separating them. The CDR3 covers 15 residues. CDR3 coding DNA: TGTGCCAGCAGCTTAGATCCCCCCGGGGTCACTGAAGCTTTCTTT. Its protein product is CASSLDPPGVTEAFF.

The DNA of the CDR3 is TGTGCCAGCAGCGTAGGAACAGGTTTAGATACGCAGTATTTT. This encodes CASSVGTGLDTQYF. V and J are TRBV9 and TRBJ2-3; possible D gene TRBD1, 5 bases. There are 14 residues in the CDR3. The V gene's germline CDR1 is SGDLS and CDR2 YYNGEE. Trimming pared 0 bases from V and 5 bases from J, leaving 10 bases between. Together with reference TRBV9 and TRBJ2-3, the CDR3 gives the full variable domain: DSGVTQTPKHLITATGQRVTLRCSPRSGDLSVYWYQQSLDQGLQFLIQYYNGEERAKGNILERFSAQQFPDLHSELNLSSLELGDSALYFCASSVGTGLDTQYFGPGTRLTVL.

This chain links TRBV18 with TRBJ1-4; D might be TRBD1 (5 bases). CDR1 KGHSH and CDR2 LQKENI come from the germline V gene. The CDR3 has 17 residues. With 4 bases removed from V and 8 bases from J, the gap between germline ends came to 23 bases. The CDR3 protein is CASSRVDSGKVGEKLFF. CDR3 DNA sequence: TGTGCCAGCTCACGGGTCGACAGCGGGAAAGTGGGGGAAAAACTGTTTTTT.

The chain recombines TRBV6-1 with TRBJ1-2; possibly TRBD1 for D (6 bases). This CDR3 has 14 amino acids. Germline CDR1 and CDR2: MNHNS and SASEGT. Deletions cut 2 bases from V and 8 bases from J, with 15 bases between. CDR3 in amino acids: CASSESGANWGYTF. CDR3 sequence (DNA): TGTGCCAGCAGTGAATCAGGGGCGAATTGGGGCTACACCTTC.

V usage is TRBV4-2 and J usage is TRBJ1-4; 8 bases are shared with TRBD1. CDR1 and CDR2 (germline): LGHNA, YNFKEQ. The CDR3 consists of 15 residues. The V and J ends lost 4 bases and 3 bases, in that order; junction bases with no gene match: 4. The chain's CDR3 is CASSRDRGANEKLFF. In DNA, the CDR3 is TGTGCCAGCAGCCGCGACAGGGGAGCTAATGAAAAACTGTTTTTT.

The chain combines TRBV5-1 with TRBJ2-7; D is unclear. V dropped 0 bases and J dropped 2 bases, with 12 bases sitting between them. In germline, CDR1 is SGHRS, CDR2 YFSETQ. This CDR3 is 15 amino acids long. The CDR3 is CASSLEPQATYEQYF. The CDR3 region has the DNA TGCGCCAGCAGCTTGGAGCCGCAGGCCACCTACGAGCAGTACTTC.

The chain recombines TRBV29-1 with TRBJ1-1; D is possibly TRBD1 (5 bases). The CDR3 sequence is 16 residues long. V was shortened by 7 bases and J by 3 bases, with 24 bases between the two germline ends. CDR1 is SQVTM, CDR2 ANQGSEA, per germline. The CDR3 coding sequence is TGCAGCGCCATGAAATACAGGCAACTCAGAGACACTGAAGCTTTCTTT. As protein: CSAMKYRQLRDTEAFF. Based on the CDR3 plus reference TRBV29-1 and TRBJ1-1, the full variable domain is SAVISQKPSRDICQRGTSLTIQCQVDSQVTMMFWYRQQPGQSLTLIATANQGSEATYESGFVIDKFPISRPNLTFSTLTVSNMSPEDSSIYLCSAMKYRQLRDTEAFFGQGTRLTVV.

The chain is built from TRBV7-9 and TRBJ1-1; TRBD1 agrees at 7 bases. The CDR3 spans 14 residues. Per germline, CDR1 SEHNR and CDR2 FQNEAQ (reference sequence). The J segment lost 4 bases and the V segment lost 4 bases, leaving 6 bases of the junction unmatched. CDR3 nucleotides: TGTGCCAGCAGCTCGCCGACAGGGAGCACTGAAGCTTTCTTT. Protein product: CASSSPTGSTEAFF.

This chain uses TRBV5-6 with TRBJ1-1; D remains ambiguous. Germline-derived CDR1 and CDR2 are SGHDT and YYEEEE. The germline V and J ends were trimmed by 0 bases and 3 bases, with 6 bases remaining between them. This CDR3 contains 13 residues. The CDR3 reads CASSLGGDTEAFF. The CDR3 DNA reads TGTGCCAGCAGCTTGGGAGGAGACACTGAAGCTTTCTTT. Filled out from reference TRBV5-6 and TRBJ1-1, the complete variable domain reads DAGVTQSPTHLIKTRGQQVTLRCSPKSGHDTVSWYQQALGQGPQFIFQYYEEEERQRGNFPDRFSGHQFPNYSSELNVNALLLGDSALYLCASSLGGDTEAFFGQGTRLTVV.

The chain uses TRBV19 and TRBJ1-5, with D unclear. V lost 5 bases, J lost 2 bases, and 7 bases lay in between. There are 13 residues in the CDR3. Germline assignment: CDR1 LNHDA and CDR2 SQIVND (reference sequence). The CDR3 DNA is TGTGCCAGTAGTGTTACGGGCAATCAGCCCCAGCATTTT. Its translation: CASSVTGNQPQHF. The whole variable domain, filled in from reference TRBV19 and TRBJ1-5, reads DGGITQSPKYLFRKEGQNVTLSCEQNLNHDAMYWYRQDPGQGLRLIYYSQIVNDFQKGDIAEGYSVSREKKESFPLTVTSAQKNPTAFYLCASSVTGNQPQHFGDGTRLSIL.